This T cell receptor (beta chain) was identified during a study of regulatory T cells in long-lasting Graves disease. Study background: Over 5 years of antithyroid drugs with positive TSH receptor antibodies was taken to mean persistent Graves' disease. Study-level points and caveats: With persistent disease, TRBV28, TRBJ1-2 and TRBJ2-5 were the favored segments.

The CDR3 is made up of 16 amino acids. V gave up 6 bases and J gave up 4 bases, with 19 bases separating them. Germline CDR1 reads MNHEY; CDR2 reads SVGEGT. As regards this clonotype: Its antigen is not known.

Assembly of TCR beta libraries relied on iRepertoire HTBI primers together with Arm-PCR of CDR3 regions. In the original processing: Segment identification across samples yielded around 60 TRBV and around 13 TRBJ segments. TCRdb reprocessed the multiplex PCR reads with MiXCR, giving one entry per CDR3 protein. The V and J calls were not made by the authors but by TCRdb's processing. The data show hundreds of thousands of distinct CDR3 sequences, 20% to 25% seen once. Time point described: persistent/refractory GD, antithyroid drugs over 5 years with positive TRAb. From RNA extracted from PBMCs, the TCR library was made.

Sample: peripheral blood mononuclear cells (PBMCs), taken when the disease was refractory, from a patient treated with antithyroid drugs. The V and J genes are TRBV6-2 or TRBV6-3 and TRBJ1-5; TRBD1 might be the D (6 bases). This sequence originates from a female donor with Graves disease. The CDR3 sequence: CASSPRMGAGNQPQHF. CDR3 sequence (DNA): TGTGCCAGCAGCCCGCGCATGGGGGCCGGGAATCAGCCCCAGCATTTT.